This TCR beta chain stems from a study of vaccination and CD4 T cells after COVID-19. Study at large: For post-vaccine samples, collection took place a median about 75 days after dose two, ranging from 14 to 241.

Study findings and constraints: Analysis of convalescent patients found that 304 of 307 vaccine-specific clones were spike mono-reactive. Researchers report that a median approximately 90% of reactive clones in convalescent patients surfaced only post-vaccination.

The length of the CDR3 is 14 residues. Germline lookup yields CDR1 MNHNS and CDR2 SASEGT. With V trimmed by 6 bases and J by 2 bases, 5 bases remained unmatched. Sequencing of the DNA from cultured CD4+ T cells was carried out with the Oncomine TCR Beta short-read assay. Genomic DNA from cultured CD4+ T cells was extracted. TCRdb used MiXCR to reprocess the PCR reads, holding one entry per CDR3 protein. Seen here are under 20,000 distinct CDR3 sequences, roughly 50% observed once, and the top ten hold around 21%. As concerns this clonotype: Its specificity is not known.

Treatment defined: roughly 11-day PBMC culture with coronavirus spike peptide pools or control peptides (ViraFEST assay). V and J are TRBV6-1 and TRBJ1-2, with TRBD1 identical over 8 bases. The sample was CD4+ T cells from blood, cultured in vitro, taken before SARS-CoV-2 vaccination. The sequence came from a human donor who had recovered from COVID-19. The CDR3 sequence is CASSSRTGNYGYTF. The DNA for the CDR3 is TGTGCCAGCAGCTCCCGGACAGGGAACTATGGCTACACCTTC.